A single sample is the source of the 18 T cell receptor beta chains below, sequenced in a study of cytomegalovirus exposure and HLA in healthy donors. The PCR used 60 Vbeta and 13 Jbeta primers. Using immunoSEQ multiplex PCR, the repertoire was profiled, and TCRdb retains in-frame clones only, with some absent. The repertoire includes 55,000 to 80,000 clones, around 79% of them detected once, and around 7.4% sits in the top ten. Sequencing was done on a sample of PBMCs. These receptors all come from a woman in her twenties or thirties in good health and CMV-seropositive.

This clone was observed a few times. V is TRBV5-4 and J is TRBJ2-5, with 10 bases matching TRBD2. CDR3 length: 15 residues. Germline V lookup: CDR1 SGHNT, CDR2 YYREEE (reference sequence). V lost 0 bases, J lost 5 bases, and 4 bases stayed unmatched. The CDR3 nucleotides read TGTGCCAGCAGCTTGGACAGCGGGAGGGCGGAGACCCAGTACTTC. Encoded protein: CASSLDSGRAETQYF.

This rearrangement joins TRBV5-4 to TRBJ2-7; D is perhaps TRBD1 (6 bases). The CDR3 has 13 amino acids. The germline CDR1 and CDR2 sequences are SGHNT and YYREEE (reference sequence). Trimming removed 4 bases at V and 2 bases at J, with 10 bases between. The CDR3 sequence is CASSRDKAYEQYF. The CDR3, as DNA: TGTGCCAGCAGCCGGGACAAAGCCTACGAGCAGTACTTC. Full variable domain (rest looked up from reference TRBV5-4 and TRBJ2-7): ETGVTQSPTHLIKTRGQQVTLRCSSQSGHNTVSWYQQALGQGPQFIFQYYREEENGRGNFPPRFSGLQFPNYSSELNVNALELDDSALYLCASSRDKAYEQYFGPGTRLTVT.

About this clone itself: The sample contains more than one DNA sequence encoding this CDR3. The J gene is TRBJ2-1, the V gene TRBV2; a possible D gene is TRBD2 (5 bases). The CDR3 spans 11 residues. Germline loops: CDR1 SNHLY, CDR2 FYNNEI. Between the trimmed V and J ends, which lost 6 bases and 5 bases, there was a span of 5 bases. CDR3 amino acids: CASRRDNEQFF. CDR3 in DNA: TGTGCCAGCAGGCGGGACAATGAGCAGTTCTTC.

The chain couples TRBV11-2 to TRBJ2-2; D remains ambiguous. Germline V lookup: CDR1 SGHAT, CDR2 FQNNGV. The CDR3 runs 19 residues. V lost 5 bases to trimming and J lost 2 bases, with 24 bases between them. This CDR3 is CASSRTVPDSLSNTGELFF. The CDR3 DNA is TGTGCCAGCAGCCGTACGGTCCCCGATTCTCTATCTAACACCGGGGAGCTGTTTTTT.

This clone was recorded only once. The V and J genes are TRBV19 and TRBJ2-7, with TRBD2 matching over 13 bases. Losses at the gene ends were 3 bases for V and 6 bases for J; bases not matched to a gene: 8. CDR3 length: 16 residues. The germline V gene has CDR1 LNHDA and CDR2 SQIVND (reference sequence). The CDR3 protein is CASSMGLAGLNGEQYF. The CDR3 region has the DNA TGTGCCAGTAGTATGGGACTAGCGGGACTTAACGGCGAGCAGTACTTC.

The chain employs TRBV29-1 and TRBJ2-1; tentative D call: TRBD2 (7 bases). V was clipped by 4 bases and J by 6 bases, with 10 bases between them. Per the germline V gene, CDR1 is SQVTM and CDR2 is ANQGSEA. This CDR3 has 12 amino acids. CDR3 sequence: CSVVRGGNEQFF. The CDR3, as DNA: TGCAGCGTTGTAAGGGGGGGCAATGAGCAGTTCTTC.

This clone was recorded only once. This chain joins TRBV15 and TRBJ2-7, with 13 nucleotides matching TRBD2. The germline V gene has CDR1 LNHNV and CDR2 YYDKDF (reference sequence). The V and J ends lost 4 bases and 7 bases, in that order; junction bases with no gene match: 10. This CDR3 comprises 16 residues. The CDR3 here is CATSMPGLAGVGEQYF. CDR3 nucleotides: TGTGCCACCAGCATGCCCGGACTAGCGGGAGTAGGTGAGCAGTACTTC.

This clone was seen once. V usage is TRBV2 and J usage is TRBJ1-3; the match to TRBD1 covers 7 bases. This CDR3 has 15 residues. V shed 11 bases and J 0 bases; nucleotides not matched to a gene: 10. Germline V lookup: CDR1 SNHLY, CDR2 FYNNEI. CDR3 loop: CAGSTGRPSGNTIYF. The CDR3 nucleotides read TGTGCCGGATCGACAGGGAGGCCCTCTGGAAACACCATATATTTT.

The chain carries TRBV5-1 and TRBJ2-3; possibly TRBD2 for D (5 bases). Trimming removed 3 bases from V and 0 bases from J, with 17 bases in between. The germline CDR1 and CDR2 sequences are SGHRS and YFSETQ. This CDR3 region has 17 residues. This CDR3 is CASSWDTKRPSTDTQYF. As DNA, the CDR3 is TGCGCCAGCAGCTGGGATACTAAGCGGCCCAGCACAGATACGCAGTATTTT.

The chain links TRBV5-8 to TRBJ2-7, with 7 nucleotides matching TRBD1. The junction had 11 bases not matched to a gene; V was cut back by 4 bases and J by 7 bases. The V gene's germline CDR1 is SGHTS and CDR2 YDEGEE. This CDR3 is built from 14 residues. CDR3 in amino acids: CASSPRQGLQEQYF. CDR3 coding DNA: TGTGCCAGCAGCCCCCGACAGGGTCTACAGGAGCAGTACTTC.

This clone was seen more than once but under ten times. The J gene is TRBJ1-1, the V gene TRBV5-6; D gene uncertain. This CDR3 is 13 amino acids long. The germline gives CDR1 SGHDT, CDR2 YYEEEE. Trimming left V 2 bases short and J 2 bases short, with 7 bases between. The CDR3 DNA reads as TGTGCCAGCAGCTTAACAGCTAACACTGAAGCTTTCTTT. Protein product: CASSLTANTEAFF.

This clone came up once. This chain joins TRBV5-6 and TRBJ2-5; 9 nucleotides align to TRBD1. CDR3 length: 16 amino acids. Germline CDR1 is SGHDT and CDR2 is YYEEEE. V lost 3 bases to trimming and J lost 7 bases; unmatched junction nucleotides: 13. This chain's CDR3 is CASSSASSQGARTQYF. The CDR3 DNA sequence: TGTGCCAGCAGCTCTGCGTCCTCACAGGGGGCGAGGACCCAGTACTTC. The full variable domain, completed using reference TRBV5-6 and TRBJ2-5, is DAGVTQSPTHLIKTRGQQVTLRCSPKSGHDTVSWYQQALGQGPQFIFQYYEEEERQRGNFPDRFSGHQFPNYSSELNVNALLLGDSALYLCASSSASSQGARTQYFGPGTRLLVL.

This clone was detected a few times. The J gene is TRBJ1-1, the V gene TRBV2; D gene uncertain. V was pared by 2 bases and J by 2 bases, with 6 bases between. Germline CDR1 reads SNHLY; CDR2 reads FYNNEI. The CDR3 has 13 amino acids. CDR3 sequence reads: CASSEIGNTEAFF. The DNA for the CDR3 is TGTGCCAGCAGTGAAATCGGTAACACTGAAGCTTTCTTT.

The CDR3 region has the DNA TGTGCCAGCAGTGAAGGGCAGGGTCCCGGGGAGCTGTTTTTT. Translation gives CASSEGQGPGELFF. The J gene is TRBJ2-2, the V gene TRBV6-4; a weak D match, TRBD1 (5 bases). This CDR3 is built from 14 residues. The germline CDR1 and CDR2 sequences are MRHNA and SNTAGT. V was pared by 3 bases and J by 6 bases, with 11 bases between.

This chain connects TRBV4-1 to TRBJ2-7; 11 bases agree with TRBD2. This CDR3 has 15 amino acids. Looked up from germline, CDR1 is MGHRA and CDR2 is YSYEKL. V was pared by 2 bases and J by 9 bases, with 9 bases of the junction left unmatched. The CDR3, as DNA: TGCGCCAGCAGCCAACTACTAGCGGGAGAGGGGGTGCAGTACTTC. This gives the protein CASSQLLAGEGVQYF.

The chain recombines TRBV6-6 with TRBJ2-5; TRBD2 matches 12 bases. The junction had 7 bases not matched to a gene; V was cut back by 6 bases and J by 2 bases. The CDR3 sequence is 16 residues long. CDR1 MNHNY and CDR2 SVGAGI come from the germline V gene (reference sequence). The CDR3 DNA follows: TGTGCCAGCAGCAGGACTAGCGGGACGCGGCAAGAGACCCAGTACTTC. Encoded protein: CASSRTSGTRQETQYF.

This clone has only one observation. The chain uses TRBV5-4 and TRBJ2-3; TRBD2 agrees at 10 bases. The germline CDR1 and CDR2 sequences are SGHNT and YYREEE (reference sequence). The CDR3 sequence is 16 residues long. The ends lost 2 bases at V and 5 bases at J; junction bases unmatched: 8. CDR3 in DNA: TGTGCCAGCAGCTTTGAGGCACTAGCGGGAATAGATACGCAGTATTTT. Amino acids: CASSFEALAGIDTQYF.

The gene calls are TRBV2 and TRBJ2-7, with D perhaps TRBD2 (6 bases). Germline CDR1 SNHLY, CDR2 FYNNEI. The CDR3 has 14 residues. V lost 6 bases, J lost 4 bases, and 16 bases lay in between. DNA for the CDR3: TGTGCCAGCAGATCCCGGGACTTGCTATACGAGCAGTACTTC. Translating gives CASRSRDLLYEQYF.